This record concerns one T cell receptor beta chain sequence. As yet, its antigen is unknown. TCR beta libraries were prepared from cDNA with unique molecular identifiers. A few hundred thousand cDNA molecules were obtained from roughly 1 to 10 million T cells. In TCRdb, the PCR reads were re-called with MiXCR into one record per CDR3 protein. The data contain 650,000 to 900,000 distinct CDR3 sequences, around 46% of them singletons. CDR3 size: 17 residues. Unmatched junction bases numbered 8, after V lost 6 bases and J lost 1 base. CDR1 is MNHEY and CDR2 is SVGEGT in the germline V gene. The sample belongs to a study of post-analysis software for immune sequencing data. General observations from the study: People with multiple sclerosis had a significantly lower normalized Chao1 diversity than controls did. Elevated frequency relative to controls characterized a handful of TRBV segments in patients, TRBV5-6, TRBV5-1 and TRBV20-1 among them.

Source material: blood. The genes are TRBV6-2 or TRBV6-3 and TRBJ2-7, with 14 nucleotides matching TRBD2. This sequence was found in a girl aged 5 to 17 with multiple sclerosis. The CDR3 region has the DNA TGTGCCAGCAGGGGACTAGCGGGAGTCGGACCTTCCTACGAGCAGTACTTC. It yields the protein CASRGLAGVGPSYEQYF.